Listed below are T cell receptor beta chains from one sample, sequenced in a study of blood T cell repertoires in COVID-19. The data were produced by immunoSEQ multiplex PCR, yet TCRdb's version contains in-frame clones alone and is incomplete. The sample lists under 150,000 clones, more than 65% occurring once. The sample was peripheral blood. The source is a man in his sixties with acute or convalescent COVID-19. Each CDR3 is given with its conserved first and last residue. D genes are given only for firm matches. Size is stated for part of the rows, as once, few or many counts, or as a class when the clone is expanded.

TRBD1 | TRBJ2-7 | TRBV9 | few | CASSGGTGPYEQYF | TGTGCCAGCAGCGGAGGGACAGGGCCCTACGAGCAGTACTTC
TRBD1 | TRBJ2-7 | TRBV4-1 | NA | CASSQAWDRISWEQYF | TGCGCCAGCAGCCAAGCATGGGACAGGATTTCCTGGGAGCAGTACTTC
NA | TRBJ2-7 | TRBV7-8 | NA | CASSFRGGVNEQYF | TGTGCCAGCAGCTTCAGAGGAGGGGTGAACGAGCAGTACTTC
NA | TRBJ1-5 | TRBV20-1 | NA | CSASSVSNQPQHF | TGCAGTGCTAGTTCGGTTAGCAATCAGCCCCAGCATTTT
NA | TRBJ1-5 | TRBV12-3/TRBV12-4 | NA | CASSVQVKGPQHF | TGTGCCAGCAGTGTACAGGTGAAGGGGCCCCAGCATTTT
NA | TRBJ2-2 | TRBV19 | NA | CASRRGSTGELFF | TGTGCCAGTAGACGGGGATCCACCGGGGAGCTGTTTTTT
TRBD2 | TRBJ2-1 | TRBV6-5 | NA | CASSLMGLAGGLFF | TGTGCCAGCAGCCTTATGGGACTAGCGGGAGGACTGTTCTTC
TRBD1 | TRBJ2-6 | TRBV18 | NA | CASSPPGQLPGANVLTF | TGTGCCAGCTCACCTCCGGGACAGCTGCCTGGGGCCAACGTCCTGACTTTC
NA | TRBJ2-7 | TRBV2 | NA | CASKLSGSGEQYF | TGTGCCAGCAAACTGTCTGGCTCGGGCGAGCAGTACTTC
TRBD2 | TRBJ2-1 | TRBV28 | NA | CASSTPGLAGDEQFF | TGTGCCAGCAGCACTCCAGGACTAGCGGGAGATGAGCAGTTCTTC
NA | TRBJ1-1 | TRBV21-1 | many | CASSFVPTEAFF | TGTGCCAGCAGCTTCGTTCCCACTGAAGCTTTCTTT
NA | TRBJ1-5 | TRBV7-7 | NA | CASSLALGDPQHF | TGTGCCAGCAGCTTAGCGTTGGGAGATCCCCAGCATTTT
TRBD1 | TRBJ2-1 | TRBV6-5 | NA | CASSYSRQGDNEQFF | TGTGCCAGCAGTTACTCGAGACAGGGGGACAATGAGCAGTTCTTC
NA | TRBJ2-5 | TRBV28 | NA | CASSLGGRVETQYF | TGTGCCAGCAGTTTAGGGGGCAGGGTGGAGACCCAGTACTTC
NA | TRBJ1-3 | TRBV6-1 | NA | CASSEGVNTIYF | TGTGCCAGCAGTGAAGGCGTAAACACCATATATTTT
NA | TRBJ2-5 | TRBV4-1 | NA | CASSQGRGAGEETQYF | TGCGCCAGCAGCCAAGGGAGAGGGGCAGGGGAAGAGACCCAGTACTTC
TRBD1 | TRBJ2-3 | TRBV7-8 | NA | CASSPWDSTTDTQYF | TGTGCCAGCAGCCCCTGGGACAGCACCACAGATACGCAGTATTTT
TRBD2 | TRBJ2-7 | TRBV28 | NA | CASILAGTYEQYF | TGTGCCAGCATCCTAGCGGGAACTTACGAGCAGTACTTC